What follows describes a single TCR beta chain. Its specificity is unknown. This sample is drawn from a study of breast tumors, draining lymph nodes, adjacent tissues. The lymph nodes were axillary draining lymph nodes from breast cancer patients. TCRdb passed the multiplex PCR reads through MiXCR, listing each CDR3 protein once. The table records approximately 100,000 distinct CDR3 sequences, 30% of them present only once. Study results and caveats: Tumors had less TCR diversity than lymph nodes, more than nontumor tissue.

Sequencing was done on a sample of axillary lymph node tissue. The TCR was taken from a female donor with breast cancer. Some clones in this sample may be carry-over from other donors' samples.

The CDR3 DNA sequence: TGTGCCAGCAGTCCTAGCGGGAGACCCAGCCAAGAGACCCAGTACTTC. It codes for CASSPSGRPSQETQYF. The rearrangement joins TRBV2 to TRBJ2-5, with 10 bases matching TRBD2. After removal of 5 bases from V and 1 base from J, the junction contained 7 bases not matched to a gene. This CDR3 comprises 16 residues. Germline-derived CDR1 and CDR2 are SNHLY and FYNNEI.